The sequence of this T cell receptor (beta chain) was determined in a study of Ad26.COV2.S vaccination and SARS-CoV-2 variants. A note on this clone: The antigen remains unidentified.

Notes on the study in general: Recipients of either vaccine or placebo displayed similar breadth of non-spike TCRs.

Sequenced by immunoSEQ multiplex PCR; TCRdb stores in-frame clones only, minus some. This sample has some 39,000 clones, with around 83% found just once. This CDR3 contains 15 residues. Trimming cost V 1 base and J 3 bases, with 13 bases left between them. Germline loops: CDR1 SGHDN, CDR2 FVKESK. The specimen was peripheral blood, collected after recovery from COVID-19. The receptor's source is a human donor who had recovered from COVID-19. The genes are TRBV14 and TRBJ2-7; no clear D gene. The CDR3 sequence: CASSQATGVYYEQYF. CDR3 DNA: TGTGCCAGCAGCCAAGCCACCGGCGTTTACTACGAGCAGTACTTC. Filled out from reference TRBV14 and TRBJ2-7, the complete variable domain reads EAGVTQFPSHSVIEKGQTVTLRCDPISGHDNLYWYRRVMGKEIKFLLHFVKESKQDESGMPNNRFLAERTGGTYSTLKVQPAELEDSGVYFCASSQATGVYYEQYFGPGTRLTVT.